This T cell receptor beta chain was profiled in a study of neurological immune-mediated disorders. CDR1 is SEHNR, CDR2 FQNEAQ, per germline (reference sequence). The CDR3 length is 13 residues. TCRdb re-called the 5' RACE reads with MiXCR, one entry per CDR3 protein. The table has tens of thousands of distinct CDR3 sequences, roughly 2.5% seen once. This clonotype was counted many times. At one end the junction does not follow the germline gene, possibly because of a read error. The clonotype was recovered from a man aged 45 to 65 with multiple sclerosis. Sequences were obtained from PBMCs. The genes are TRBV7-9 and TRBJ1-3; tentative D call: TRBD1 (5 bases). The CDR3 region has the DNA TGTGCCTTAGCAGGGCCATCTGGAAAAACCATATATTTT. The encoded protein is CALAGPSGKTIYF.